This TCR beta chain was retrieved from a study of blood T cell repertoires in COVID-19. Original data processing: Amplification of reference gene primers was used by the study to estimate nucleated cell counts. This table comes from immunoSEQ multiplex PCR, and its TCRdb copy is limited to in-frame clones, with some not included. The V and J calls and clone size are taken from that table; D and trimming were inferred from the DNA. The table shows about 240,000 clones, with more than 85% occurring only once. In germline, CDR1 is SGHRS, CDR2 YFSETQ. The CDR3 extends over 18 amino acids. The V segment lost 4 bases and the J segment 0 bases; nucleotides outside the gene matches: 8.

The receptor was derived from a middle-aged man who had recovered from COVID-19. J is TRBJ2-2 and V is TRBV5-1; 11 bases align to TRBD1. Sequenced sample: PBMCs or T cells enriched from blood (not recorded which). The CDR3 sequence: CASSGAGQGVANTGELFF. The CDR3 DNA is TGCGCCAGCAGCGGGGCGGGACAGGGGGTCGCGAACACCGGGGAGCTGTTTTTT.